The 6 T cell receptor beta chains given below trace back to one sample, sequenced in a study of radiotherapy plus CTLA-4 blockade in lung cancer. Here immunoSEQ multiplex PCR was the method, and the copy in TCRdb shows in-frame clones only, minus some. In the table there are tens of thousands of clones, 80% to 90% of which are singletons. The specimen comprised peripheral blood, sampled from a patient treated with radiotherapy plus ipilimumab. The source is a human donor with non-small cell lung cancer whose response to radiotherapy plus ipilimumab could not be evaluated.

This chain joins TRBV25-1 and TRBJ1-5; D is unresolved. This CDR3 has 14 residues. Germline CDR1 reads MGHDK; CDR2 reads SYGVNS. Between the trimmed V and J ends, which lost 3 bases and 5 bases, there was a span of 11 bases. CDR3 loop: CASSESSDDQPQHF. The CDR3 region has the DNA TGTGCCAGCAGTGAGTCGTCAGATGATCAGCCCCAGCATTTT.

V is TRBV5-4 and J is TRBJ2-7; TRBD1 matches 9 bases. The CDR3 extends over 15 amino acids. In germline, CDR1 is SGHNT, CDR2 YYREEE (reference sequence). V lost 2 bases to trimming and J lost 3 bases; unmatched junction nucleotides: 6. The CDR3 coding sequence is TGTGCCAGCAGCTTTTCCGGGACAGGGCTCTACGAGCAGTACTTC. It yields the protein CASSFSGTGLYEQYF.

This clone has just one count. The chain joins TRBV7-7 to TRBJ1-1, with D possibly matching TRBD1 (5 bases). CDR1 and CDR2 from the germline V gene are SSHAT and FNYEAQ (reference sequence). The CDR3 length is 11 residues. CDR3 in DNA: TGTGAGCAGGGTGGGGTCACTGAAGCTTTCTTT. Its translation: CEQGGVTEAFF.

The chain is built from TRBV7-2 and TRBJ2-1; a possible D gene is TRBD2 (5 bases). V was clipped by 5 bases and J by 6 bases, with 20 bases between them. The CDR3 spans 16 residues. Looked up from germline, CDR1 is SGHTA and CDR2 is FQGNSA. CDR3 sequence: CASSPGGSARGNEQFF. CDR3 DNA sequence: TGTGCCAGCAGCCCAGGAGGCAGCGCGAGAGGCAATGAGCAGTTCTTC.

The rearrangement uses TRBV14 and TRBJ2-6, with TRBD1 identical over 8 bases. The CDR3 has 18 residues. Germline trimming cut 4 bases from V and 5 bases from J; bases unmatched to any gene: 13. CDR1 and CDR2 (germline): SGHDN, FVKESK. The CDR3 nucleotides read TGTGCCAGCAGCCGTTCCGGACAGGGCAAACGTTGGGCCAACGTCCTGACTTTC. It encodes CASSRSGQGKRWANVLTF.

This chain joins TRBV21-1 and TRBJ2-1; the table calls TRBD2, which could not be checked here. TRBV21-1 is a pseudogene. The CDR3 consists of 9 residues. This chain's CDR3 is CASTDEQFF. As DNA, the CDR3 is TGTGCCAGCACCGATGAGCAGTTCTTC.